The 11 T cell receptor beta chains listed next were all sequenced from one sample in a study of T cell repertoires in cytomegalovirus infection. No antigen has been identified for these receptors. TCRdb reprocessed the reads with MiXCR, giving one entry per CDR3 protein. The repertoire has some 500,000 distinct CDR3 sequences, about 40% of them found once; the top ten carry over 45%. The sequencing here drew on cultured PBMCs, taken from culture after CMV antigen stimulation. The receptors here all came from a human donor in good health (CMV status not recorded). Some clones in this sample may be carry-over from other donors' samples.

The chain uses TRBV5-1 and TRBJ2-3, with D possibly called TRBD1 or TRBD2 (6 bases each). The CDR3 is 16 amino acids. CDR1 is SGHRS, CDR2 YFSETQ, per germline. V lost 3 bases, J lost 0 bases, and 14 bases lay in between. The CDR3 DNA is TGCGCCAGCAGCTCCGGAGGAGGGGGAAGCACAGATACGCAGTATTTT. Amino acid sequence: CASSSGGGGSTDTQYF.

The chain employs TRBV5-6 and TRBJ2-1, with no clear D. The CDR3 covers 15 residues. Looked up from germline, CDR1 is SGHDT and CDR2 is YYEEEE. The V end lost 2 bases, the J end lost 8 bases, and 17 bases lay between the germline ends. CDR3 sequence reads: CASSFNTGRIDEQFF. For the CDR3, the DNA is TGTGCCAGCAGCTTCAATACGGGCCGAATCGATGAGCAGTTCTTC.

This clonotype appeared a single time. J is TRBJ2-1 and V is TRBV12-5; D may be TRBD1 or TRBD2 (5 bases each). In germline, CDR1 is LGHNT, CDR2 FRNRAP. This CDR3 is built from 15 residues. V dropped 6 bases and J dropped 4 bases, with 16 bases sitting between them. CDR3 nucleotides: TGTGCTAGTGGCCGGGGCCAGAGTAGATACAATGAGCAGTTCTTC. It translates to CASGRGQSRYNEQFF.

The rearrangement links TRBV12-5 to TRBJ1-1; no clear D gene. The CDR3 runs 13 residues. V dropped 6 bases and J dropped 2 bases, with 10 bases sitting between them. The germline gives CDR1 LGHNT, CDR2 FRNRAP. The CDR3 loop reads CASGSYDNTEAFF. CDR3 nucleotide sequence: TGTGCTAGTGGCTCGTACGACAACACTGAAGCTTTCTTT.

The chain links TRBV6-6 to TRBJ2-5; a weak D match, TRBD1 (5 bases). The CDR3 has 13 amino acids. Germline V gene data show CDR1 as MNHNY and CDR2 as SVGAGI (reference sequence). Trimming removed 6 bases from V and 2 bases from J, with 10 bases in between. Here the CDR3 reads CASRQGTQETQYF. CDR3 nucleotides: TGTGCCAGCAGGCAGGGAACACAAGAGACCCAGTACTTC.

This clonotype was counted only a few times. The chain has TRBV6-1 and TRBJ2-5; D is possibly TRBD1 (5 bases). The V gene lost 8 bases and the J gene lost 5 bases, with 12 bases spanning the gap. The CDR3 loop spans 12 amino acids. Germline V gives CDR1 MNHNS, CDR2 SASEGT. CDR3 DNA: TGTGCCAGCTCTACAGGCCTGGAGACCCAGTACTTC. Amino acids: CASSTGLETQYF.

This clonotype has a count of ten or more. The rearrangement links TRBV7-8 to TRBJ1-1; D remains ambiguous. The CDR3 covers 13 residues. V gave up 3 bases and J gave up 3 bases, with 8 bases separating them. Per germline, CDR1 SGHVS and CDR2 FQNEAQ. CDR3: CASSFSPDTEAFF. The DNA for the CDR3 is TGTGCCAGCAGCTTCTCCCCGGACACTGAAGCTTTCTTT.

This sequence joins TRBV20-1 and TRBJ1-2, with a tentative D call TRBD1 (6 bases). The CDR3 consists of 14 residues. Germline values: CDR1 DFQATT, CDR2 SNEGSKA (reference sequence). Deletions cut 1 base from V and 1 base from J, with 10 bases between. The CDR3 coding sequence is TGCAGTGCTAGAGTGGGGGGCCGTAACTATGGCTACACCTTC. It codes for CSARVGGRNYGYTF.

The rearrangement joins TRBV7-2 to TRBJ2-1; D tentatively fits TRBD1 or TRBD2 (5 bases each). Trimming took 0 bases from V and 7 from J, leaving 16 bases between them. This CDR3 has 16 residues. In germline, CDR1 is SGHTA, CDR2 FQGNSA. CDR3 DNA sequence: TGTGCCAGCAGCTTAGCAGAGGGAGCAGGGAAAAATGAGCAGTTCTTC. Translated, it gives CASSLAEGAGKNEQFF.

This chain joins TRBV6-1 and TRBJ2-7; the D gene could be TRBD1 or TRBD2 (5 bases each). Germline CDR1 MNHNS, CDR2 SASEGT. The CDR3 spans 14 residues. V was pared by 4 bases and J by 0 bases, with 10 bases between. In DNA form, the CDR3 reads TGTGCCAGCAGTGCCGGGGCCCACTCCTACGAGCAGTACTTC. Its protein is CASSAGAHSYEQYF.

There are a few counts of this clonotype. The chain has TRBV7-4 and TRBJ1-6; a weak D match, TRBD1 (5 bases). Germline V gene sequence: CDR1 SGHVT, CDR2 SQSDAQ. This CDR3 comprises 16 residues. Trimming took 5 bases from V and 10 from J, leaving 21 bases between them. Written as DNA, the CDR3 is TGTGCCAGCAGCAACCGCGGGGCAGGTTTAGCCTCACCCCTCCACTTT. This translates into CASSNRGAGLASPLHF.